This TCR beta chain comes out of a study of read filtering for tumor transcriptome and immune sequencing. Study in general: DNase treatment preceded whole-transcriptome library preparation. Per sample, TCR-region reads ranged about 4.05 to 11 million by IR-seq, roughly 75 to 1,400 by RNA-seq. Whole-study findings and limits: Dropping single-read clonotypes raised IR-seq and RNA-seq shared-clonotype correlation.

Molecular barcoded adaptors covering alpha/delta and beta/gamma chains were used on approximately 440 ng RNA. TCRdb passed the reads through MiXCR, listing each CDR3 protein once. The sample gives tens of thousands of distinct CDR3 sequences, roughly 15% of which show up once; 65% to 75% is in the top ten. V lost 5 bases to trimming and J lost 5 bases, with 10 bases between them. The CDR3 length is 13 residues. The germline V gene has CDR1 SGHTA and CDR2 FQGNSA. Every patient had bone marrow sampled while the disease was active. This clonotype has at least ten counts. Its antigen is still unknown. This rearrangement joins TRBV7-2 to TRBJ2-1; no firm D call. Material for sequencing was a population of CD138-negative cells sorted from bone marrow. The source of this sequence is a donor aged 40 or older with multiple myeloma. CDR3 residues: CASSPGRDNEQFF. DNA of the CDR3: TGTGCCAGCAGCCCAGGCCGGGACAATGAGCAGTTCTTC.